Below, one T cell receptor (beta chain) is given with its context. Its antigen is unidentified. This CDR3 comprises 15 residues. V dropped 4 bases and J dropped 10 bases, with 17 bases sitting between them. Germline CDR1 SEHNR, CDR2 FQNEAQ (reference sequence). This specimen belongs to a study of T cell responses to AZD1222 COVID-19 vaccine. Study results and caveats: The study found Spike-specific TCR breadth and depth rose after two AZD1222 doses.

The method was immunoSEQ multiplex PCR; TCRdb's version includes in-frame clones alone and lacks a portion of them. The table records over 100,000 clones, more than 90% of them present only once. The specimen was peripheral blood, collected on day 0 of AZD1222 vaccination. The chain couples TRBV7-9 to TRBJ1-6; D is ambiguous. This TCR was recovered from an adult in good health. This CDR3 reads CASSSPVVSGSPLHF. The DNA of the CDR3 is TGTGCCAGCAGCTCTCCCGTCGTAAGCGGGTCACCCCTCCACTTT.